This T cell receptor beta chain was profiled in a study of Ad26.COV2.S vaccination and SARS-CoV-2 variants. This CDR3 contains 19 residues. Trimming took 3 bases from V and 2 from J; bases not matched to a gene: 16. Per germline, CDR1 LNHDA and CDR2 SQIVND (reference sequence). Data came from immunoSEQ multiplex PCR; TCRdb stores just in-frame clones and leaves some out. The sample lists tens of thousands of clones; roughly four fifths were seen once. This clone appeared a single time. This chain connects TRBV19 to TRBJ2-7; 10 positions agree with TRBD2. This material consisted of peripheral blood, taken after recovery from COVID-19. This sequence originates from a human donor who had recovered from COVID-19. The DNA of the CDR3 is TGTGCCAGTAGTATTCAGGGATTGTCGGGACTAGCGTTTACCTACGAGCAGTACTTC. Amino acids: CASSIQGLSGLAFTYEQYF.